Presented here are 24 T cell receptor beta chains from one specimen sequenced in a study of CD8 T cells in ankylosing spondylitis. TCRdb reanalysed the 5' RACE reads using MiXCR and keeps one entry per CDR3 protein. The sample carries 300,000 to 400,000 distinct CDR3 sequences, roughly 14% recorded once. The sequencing sample was made of blood, either unsorted or a sorted T cell fraction (not recorded which). Receptors were obtained from a male donor with ankylosing spondylitis or in good health (not recorded which).

The gene calls are TRBV7-9 and TRBJ1-2; 11 positions match TRBD1. The V gene's germline CDR1 is SEHNR and CDR2 FQNEAQ (reference sequence). This CDR3 has 15 residues. The V gene end was trimmed by 1 base and the J gene end by 6 bases; junction bases not matched to a gene: 4. The CDR3 DNA follows: TGTGCCAGCAGCTTAGGGACAGGGGGCGCGAATGGCTACACCTTC. Protein product: CASSLGTGGANGYTF.

This clonotype came up a few times. The CDR3 region is CASSLKVPRADEQYF. The CDR3 bases are TGCGCCAGCAGCTTGAAGGTTCCCAGGGCGGACGAGCAGTACTTC. V usage is TRBV5-1 and J usage is TRBJ2-7, with D perhaps matching TRBD1 (5 bases). CDR3 size: 15 residues. Trimming cost V 1 base and J 5 bases, with 16 bases left between them. Germline V gene sequence: CDR1 SGHRS, CDR2 YFSETQ.

This rearrangement joins TRBV14 to TRBJ2-1, with D tentatively TRBD1 or TRBD2 (5 bases each). V dropped 1 base and J dropped 8 bases, with 12 bases sitting between them. Germline CDR1 is SGHDN and CDR2 is FVKESK. This CDR3 has 14 residues. The CDR3 protein is CASSQGERGHEQFF. CDR3 DNA: TGTGCCAGCAGCCAAGGTGAACGGGGCCATGAGCAGTTCTTC.

This clonotype was found a few times. The chain couples TRBV14 to TRBJ2-7, with D possibly being TRBD2 (6 bases). Germline CDR1 and CDR2: SGHDN and FVKESK. The germline V and J ends were trimmed by 4 bases and 2 bases, with 18 bases remaining between them. The CDR3 is 16 residues long. This chain's CDR3 is CASSREGGGRTYEQYF. The CDR3 nucleotides are TGTGCCAGCAGCCGAGAAGGTGGAGGGAGGACCTACGAGCAGTACTTC.

This clonotype occurred many times. The CDR3 sequence: CSARRQPNTGELFF. CDR3 bases: TGCAGTGCTAGGAGGCAGCCGAACACCGGGGAGCTGTTTTTT. The gene calls are TRBV20-1 and TRBJ2-2; D is unclear. CDR3 length: 14 residues. With 3 bases removed from V and 0 bases from J, the gap between germline ends came to 8 bases. Germline CDR1 DFQATT, CDR2 SNEGSKA (reference sequence).

The sample holds a few counts of this clonotype. V is TRBV29-1 and J is TRBJ2-2, with a weak D call TRBD1 (5 bases). Between the trimmed V and J ends, which lost 6 bases and 2 bases, there was a span of 10 bases. This CDR3 is 13 amino acids long. CDR1 and CDR2 from the germline V gene are SQVTM and ANQGSEA. CDR3 sequence: CSVETGNTGELFF. CDR3 coding DNA: TGCAGCGTGGAAACAGGAAACACCGGGGAGCTGTTTTTT.

Only a few counts were recorded for this clonotype. This rearrangement joins TRBV12-3 or TRBV12-4 to TRBJ1-5; TRBD1 aligns across 7 bases. The CDR3 is 15 residues long. V was pared by 5 bases and J by 3 bases, with 7 bases of the junction left unmatched. CDR3 bases: TGTGCCAGCAGTCCCCGGGACAGATTCAATCAGCCCCAGCATTTT. Its protein product is CASSPRDRFNQPQHF.

This clonotype was counted only a few times. V is TRBV12-3 or TRBV12-4 and J is TRBJ2-1; TRBD1 matches 10 bases. V shed 3 bases, J shed 2 bases, and the junction held 4 bases outside the gene matches. This CDR3 region has 16 residues. The CDR3 DNA is TGTGCCAGCAGTTTTCTTGACAGGGGGCCCTACAATGAGCAGTTCTTC. Protein sequence: CASSFLDRGPYNEQFF.

A few counts support this clonotype. V is TRBV12-3 or TRBV12-4 and J is TRBJ2-3; unclear D gene. V was shortened by 6 bases and J by 3 bases, with 7 bases between the two germline ends. CDR3 length: 12 amino acids. This CDR3 reads CASRLETDTQYF. CDR3 in DNA: TGTGCCAGCAGGCTAGAGACAGATACGCAGTATTTT.

The rearrangement uses TRBV20-1 and TRBJ2-3; 9 bases agree with TRBD1. The CDR3 extends over 14 amino acids. Germline V gene lookup returns CDR1 DFQATT and CDR2 SNEGSKA (reference sequence). J lost 0 bases, V lost 5 bases, and 3 bases had no gene match. CDR3 in amino acids: CSAEDRGSTDTQYF. Written as DNA, the CDR3 is TGCAGTGCTGAGGACAGGGGAAGCACAGATACGCAGTATTTT.

The V call is TRBV20-1, the J call TRBJ1-1; D uncertain. The germline V gene has CDR1 DFQATT and CDR2 SNEGSKA (reference sequence). The CDR3 covers 13 residues. V was shortened by 6 bases and J by 0 bases, with 11 bases between the two germline ends. Here the CDR3 DNA reads TGCAGTGCCAGACCCCCTATGAACACTGAAGCTTTCTTT. The encoded protein is CSARPPMNTEAFF.

This clonotype was seen a handful of times. The chain employs TRBV7-2 and TRBJ2-2, with 8 positions matching TRBD2. Trimming removed 2 bases from V and 2 bases from J; junction bases left unmatched: 4. The CDR3 is made up of 16 amino acids. Per germline, CDR1 SGHTA and CDR2 FQGNSA. CDR3 in DNA: TGTGCCAGCAGCTTAAAGCGGGAGAGCAACACCGGGGAGCTGTTTTTT. It translates to CASSLKRESNTGELFF. The full variable domain, rest sourced from reference TRBV7-2 and TRBJ2-2, is GAGVSQSPSNKVTEKGKDVELRCDPISGHTALYWYRQSLGQGLEFLIYFQGNSAPDKSGLPSDRFSAERTGGSVSTLTIQRTQQEDSAVYLCASSLKRESNTGELFFGEGSRLTVL.

The rearrangement uses TRBV7-8 and TRBJ1-1; no clear D. Trimming removed 4 bases at V and 4 bases at J, with 13 bases between. Germline CDR1 and CDR2: SGHVS and FQNEAQ. This CDR3 contains 14 residues. Here the CDR3 reads CASSSRPVGTEAFF. CDR3 nucleotides: TGTGCCAGCAGCTCACGTCCGGTGGGCACTGAAGCTTTCTTT.

This clonotype was seen a few times. The CDR3 region has the DNA TGTGCCAGCAGACGGACAGGGGAGCAAGAGACCCAGTACTTC. The encoded protein is CASRRTGEQETQYF. V usage is TRBV12-3 or TRBV12-4 and J usage is TRBJ2-5; 9 bases match TRBD1. J gave up 2 bases and V 6 bases, and 4 bases lay outside the gene matches. The CDR3 spans 14 residues.

The V and J genes are TRBV7-8 and TRBJ2-1; tentative D call: TRBD1 (6 bases). CDR1 is SGHVS, CDR2 FQNEAQ, per germline. There are 16 residues in the CDR3. V was pared by 8 bases and J by 4 bases, with 21 bases between. The CDR3 loop reads CASGTRTAFLYNEQFF. DNA of the CDR3: TGTGCCAGCGGTACTAGGACAGCCTTCTTATACAATGAGCAGTTCTTC.

This clonotype was seen more than once but under ten times. CDR3 loop: CASSWDRSPSPLHF. In nucleotides, the CDR3 is TGCGCCAGCAGCTGGGACAGGTCGCCGTCACCCCTCCACTTT. The genes are TRBV5-1 and TRBJ1-6; TRBD1 agrees at 8 bases. Germline assignment: CDR1 SGHRS and CDR2 YFSETQ. V lost 3 bases, J lost 10 bases, and 6 bases stayed unmatched. The CDR3 length is 14 residues.

This clonotype was counted a few times. The V and J genes are TRBV4-2 and TRBJ2-3, with D maybe TRBD1 (5 bases). CDR1 is LGHNA and CDR2 is YNFKEQ in the germline V gene. Trimming removed 1 base from V and 2 bases from J, with 13 bases in between. The CDR3 length is 16 residues. The CDR3 protein is CASSQALTADTDTQYF. CDR3 bases: TGTGCCAGCAGCCAAGCTCTGACAGCAGACACAGATACGCAGTATTTT.

This clonotype was seen only a few times. This rearrangement joins TRBV20-1 to TRBJ1-2, with D tentatively TRBD1 (5 bases). Germline V gene lookup returns CDR1 DFQATT and CDR2 SNEGSKA (reference sequence). The CDR3 sequence is 11 residues long. The CDR3 DNA is TGCAGGGGGACCTATACCTATGGCTACACCTTC. Protein: CRGTYTYGYTF.

This clonotype showed up just a few times. The rearrangement links TRBV14 to TRBJ2-2; D ambiguous. CDR1 and CDR2 from the germline V gene are SGHDN and FVKESK. V was cut by 4 bases and J by 1 base, with 16 bases left in between. There are 17 residues in the CDR3. The CDR3 reads CASSPSHLGGNTGELFF. The DNA of the CDR3 is TGTGCCAGCAGCCCTTCCCACTTGGGCGGGAACACCGGGGAGCTGTTTTTT. Complete variable domain (other parts from reference TRBV14 and TRBJ2-2): EAGVTQFPSHSVIEKGQTVTLRCDPISGHDNLYWYRRVMGKEIKFLLHFVKESKQDESGMPNNRFLAERTGGTYSTLKVQPAELEDSGVYFCASSPSHLGGNTGELFFGEGSRLTVL.

The rearrangement uses TRBV15 and TRBJ2-7, with 10 bases that match TRBD1. CDR1 LNHNV and CDR2 YYDKDF come from the germline V gene (reference sequence). J gave up 5 bases and V 1 base, and 8 bases lay outside the gene matches. The CDR3 has 16 amino acids. DNA of the CDR3: TGTGCCACCAGCAGAGCCGGGACAGGGGTCTTCCACGAGCAGTACTTC. This encodes CATSRAGTGVFHEQYF.

The chain employs TRBV29-1 and TRBJ2-7; maybe TRBD2 (5 bases). CDR1 SQVTM and CDR2 ANQGSEA come from the germline V gene. The CDR3 covers 12 residues. The V end lost 0 bases, the J end lost 5 bases, and 8 bases lay between the germline ends. This CDR3 is CSVEEPGNEQYF. Written as DNA, the CDR3 is TGCAGCGTTGAAGAGCCGGGGAACGAGCAGTACTTC.

This clonotype was observed a handful of times. The gene calls are TRBV18 and TRBJ2-1; a weak D match, TRBD2 (5 bases). Germline V lookup: CDR1 KGHSH, CDR2 LQKENI. Trimming shortened V by 2 bases and J by 9 bases, and 11 bases separated the two germline ends. The CDR3 runs 13 residues. The CDR3, as DNA: TGTGCCAGCTCACCATCTAGCTCGATTGAGCAGTTCTTC. Protein sequence: CASSPSSSIEQFF.

The chain carries TRBV2 and TRBJ2-3; 9 bases are shared with TRBD1. This CDR3 has 19 residues. V was pared by 8 bases and J by 0 bases, with 18 bases of the junction left unmatched. In germline, CDR1 is SNHLY, CDR2 FYNNEI. The CDR3 DNA reads as TGTGCCAGCTGTTTGGCGGACAGGGGATGGGGACCTAGCACAGATACGCAGTATTTT. This gives the protein CASCLADRGWGPSTDTQYF.

This clonotype was recorded a few times. V is TRBV5-1 and J is TRBJ1-1; D remains unclear. Trimming took 2 bases from V and 6 from J, leaving 11 bases between them. Per the germline V gene, CDR1 is SGHRS and CDR2 is YFSETQ. CDR3 length: 13 amino acids. In DNA form, the CDR3 reads TGCGCCAGCAGCTTAGATGGGAGCCCTGAAGCTTTCTTT. Residues: CASSLDGSPEAFF.